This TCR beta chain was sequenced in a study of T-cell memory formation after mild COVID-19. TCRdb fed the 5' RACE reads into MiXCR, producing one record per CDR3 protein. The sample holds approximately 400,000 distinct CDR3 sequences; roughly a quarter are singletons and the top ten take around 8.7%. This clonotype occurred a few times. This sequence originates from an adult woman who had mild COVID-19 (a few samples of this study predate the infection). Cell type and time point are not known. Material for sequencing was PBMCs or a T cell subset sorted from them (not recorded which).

For the CDR3, the DNA is TGTGCCAGCAGTCCCAACGGGGGACAGGGGCTCGAGCAGTACTTC. Residues: CASSPNGGQGLEQYF. The V and J genes are TRBV27 and TRBJ2-7; 10 bases map to TRBD1. Trimming removed 5 bases from V and 6 bases from J; junction bases left unmatched: 10. The CDR3 extends over 15 amino acids. Germline CDR1 reads MNHEY; CDR2 reads SMNVEV (reference sequence).